The text below deals with one T cell receptor (beta chain). Its specificity is not known. The sample is drawn from a study of cytomegalovirus exposure and HLA in healthy donors. Donors were nominally healthy when sampled, though unrecorded immune exposures were likely. Whole-study results and caveats: Highly shared sequence variants in one cluster were likely a sequencing artifact. The study labeled 180 or so TCR beta chains cytomegalovirus-associated.

The germline gives CDR1 SGHRS, CDR2 YFSETQ. The CDR3 runs 14 residues. Trimming removed 0 bases from V and 4 bases from J, with 10 bases in between. The PCR made use of 60 Vbeta and 13 Jbeta primers. Sequencing used immunoSEQ multiplex PCR; TCRdb keeps in-frame clones, though not all of them. The repertoire has hundreds of thousands of clones, around 83% of them found once; the top ten carry roughly 0.22%. V usage is TRBV5-1 and J usage is TRBJ1-2, with D unresolved. This clonotype was obtained from a girl aged 2 to 9 in good health and CMV-seronegative. Sequenced: PBMCs. Here the CDR3 reads CASSLVAGSYGYTF. In DNA form, the CDR3 reads TGCGCCAGCAGCTTGGTGGCAGGCTCCTATGGCTACACCTTC.